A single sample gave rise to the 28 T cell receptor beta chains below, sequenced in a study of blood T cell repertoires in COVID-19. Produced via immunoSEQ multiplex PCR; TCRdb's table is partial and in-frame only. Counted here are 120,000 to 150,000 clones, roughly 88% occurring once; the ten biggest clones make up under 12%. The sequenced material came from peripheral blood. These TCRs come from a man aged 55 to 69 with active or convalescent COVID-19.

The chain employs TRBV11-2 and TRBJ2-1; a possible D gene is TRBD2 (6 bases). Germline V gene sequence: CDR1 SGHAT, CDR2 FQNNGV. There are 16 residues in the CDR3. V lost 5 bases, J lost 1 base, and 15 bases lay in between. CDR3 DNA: TGTGCCAGCAGCCCTCTGGGGGGTCCTTCCTACAATGAGCAGTTCTTC. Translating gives CASSPLGGPSYNEQFF.

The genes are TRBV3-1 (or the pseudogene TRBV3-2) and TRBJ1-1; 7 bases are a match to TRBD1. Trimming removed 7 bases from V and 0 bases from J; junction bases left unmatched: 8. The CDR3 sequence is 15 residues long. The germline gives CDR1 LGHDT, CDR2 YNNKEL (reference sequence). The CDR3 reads CASKREGAMNTEAFF. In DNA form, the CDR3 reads TGTGCCAGCAAACGGGAGGGGGCGATGAACACTGAAGCTTTCTTT.

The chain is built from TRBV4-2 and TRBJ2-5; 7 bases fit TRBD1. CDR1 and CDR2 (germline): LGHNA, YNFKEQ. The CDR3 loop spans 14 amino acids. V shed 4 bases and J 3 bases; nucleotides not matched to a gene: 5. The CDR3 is CASSPGTAKETQYF. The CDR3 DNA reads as TGTGCCAGCAGCCCCGGGACAGCTAAAGAGACCCAGTACTTC.

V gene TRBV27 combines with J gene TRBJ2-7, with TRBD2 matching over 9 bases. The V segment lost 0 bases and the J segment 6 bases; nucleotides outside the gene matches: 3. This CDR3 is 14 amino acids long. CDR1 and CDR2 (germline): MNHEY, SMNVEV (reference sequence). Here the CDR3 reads CASSLSGTSSEQYF. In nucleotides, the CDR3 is TGTGCCAGCAGTTTATCCGGGACTAGCAGCGAGCAGTACTTC.

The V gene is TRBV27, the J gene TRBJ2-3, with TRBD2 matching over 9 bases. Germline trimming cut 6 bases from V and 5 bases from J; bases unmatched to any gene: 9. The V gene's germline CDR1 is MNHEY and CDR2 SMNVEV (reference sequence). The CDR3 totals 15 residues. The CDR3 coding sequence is TGTGCCAGCAGCCCTCGGGCGGGAGGGTTAGATACGCAGTATTTT. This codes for CASSPRAGGLDTQYF.

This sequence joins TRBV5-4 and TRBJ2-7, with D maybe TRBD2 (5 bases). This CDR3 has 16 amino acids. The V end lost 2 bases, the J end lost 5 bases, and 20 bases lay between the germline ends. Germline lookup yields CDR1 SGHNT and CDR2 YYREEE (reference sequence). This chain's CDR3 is CASSFDSGRLINEQYF. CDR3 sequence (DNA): TGTGCCAGCAGCTTTGATTCTGGCAGACTAATCAACGAGCAGTACTTC.

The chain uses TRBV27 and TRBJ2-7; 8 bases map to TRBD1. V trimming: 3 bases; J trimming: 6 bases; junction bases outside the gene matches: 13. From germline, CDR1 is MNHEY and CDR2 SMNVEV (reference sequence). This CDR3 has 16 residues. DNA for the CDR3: TGTGCCAGCAGTTTTCTCCCTGGGACAGGTTTAACCGAGCAGTACTTC. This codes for CASSFLPGTGLTEQYF.

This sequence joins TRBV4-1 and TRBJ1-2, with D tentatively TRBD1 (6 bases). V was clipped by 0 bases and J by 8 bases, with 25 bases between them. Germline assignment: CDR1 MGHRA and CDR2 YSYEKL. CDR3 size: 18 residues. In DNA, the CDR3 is TGCGCCAGCAGCCAAGAAAAGGGGGGGAGGCAGGGCCTATTGGGCTACACCTTC. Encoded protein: CASSQEKGGRQGLLGYTF.

In nucleotides, the CDR3 is TGCGCCAGCAGCCCGTCCGGGGGGCAGGGTCAGCCCCAGCATTTT. Amino acids: CASSPSGGQGQPQHF. The chain couples TRBV5-1 to TRBJ1-5; maybe TRBD1 (6 bases). This CDR3 is 15 amino acids long. Germline-derived CDR1 and CDR2 are SGHRS and YFSETQ. Between the trimmed V and J ends, which lost 4 bases and 6 bases, there was a span of 17 bases. Full variable domain (missing parts from reference TRBV5-1 and TRBJ1-5): KAGVTQTPRYLIKTRGQQVTLSCSPISGHRSVSWYQQTPGQGLQFLFEYFSETQRNKGNFPGRFSGRQFSNSRSEMNVSTLELGDSALYLCASSPSGGQGQPQHFGDGTRLSIL.

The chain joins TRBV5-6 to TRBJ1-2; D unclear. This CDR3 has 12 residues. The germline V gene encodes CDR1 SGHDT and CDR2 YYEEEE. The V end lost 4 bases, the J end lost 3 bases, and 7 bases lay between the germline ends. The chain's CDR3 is CASSTNDYGYTF. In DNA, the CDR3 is TGTGCCAGCAGCACTAATGACTATGGCTACACCTTC.

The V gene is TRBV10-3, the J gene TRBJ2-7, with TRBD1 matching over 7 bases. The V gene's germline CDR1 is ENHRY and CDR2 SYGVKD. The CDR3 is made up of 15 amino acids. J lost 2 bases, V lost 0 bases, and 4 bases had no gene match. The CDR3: CAISESGQGAYEQYF. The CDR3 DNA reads TGTGCCATCAGTGAGTCGGGGCAGGGGGCCTACGAGCAGTACTTC.

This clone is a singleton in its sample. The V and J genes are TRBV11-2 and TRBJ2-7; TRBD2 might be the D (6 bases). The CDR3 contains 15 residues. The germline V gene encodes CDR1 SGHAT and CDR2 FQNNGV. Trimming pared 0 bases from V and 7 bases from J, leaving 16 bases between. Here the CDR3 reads CASSLEPGAGREQYF. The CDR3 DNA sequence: TGTGCCAGCAGCTTAGAACCCGGGGCCGGGAGAGAGCAGTACTTC.

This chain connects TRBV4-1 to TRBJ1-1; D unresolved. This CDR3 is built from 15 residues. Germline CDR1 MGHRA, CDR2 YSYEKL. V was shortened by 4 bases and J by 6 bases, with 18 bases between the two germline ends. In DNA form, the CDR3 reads TGCGCCAGCAGCCCCGAAGGCGCAGGCGGGGCTGAAGCTTTCTTT. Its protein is CASSPEGAGGAEAFF.

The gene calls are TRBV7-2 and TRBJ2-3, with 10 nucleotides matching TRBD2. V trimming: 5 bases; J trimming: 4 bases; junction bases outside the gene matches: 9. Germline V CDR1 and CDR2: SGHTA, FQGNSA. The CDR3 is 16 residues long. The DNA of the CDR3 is TGTGCCAGCAGCATCACTAGCGGGACTGGGGCAGATACGCAGTATTTT. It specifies CASSITSGTGADTQYF.

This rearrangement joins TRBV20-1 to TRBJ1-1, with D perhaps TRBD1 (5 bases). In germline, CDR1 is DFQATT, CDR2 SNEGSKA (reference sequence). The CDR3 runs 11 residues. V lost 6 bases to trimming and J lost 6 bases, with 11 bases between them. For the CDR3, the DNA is TGCAGTGCCCGGGGAGGGGCTGAAGCTTTCTTT. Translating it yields CSARGGAEAFF.

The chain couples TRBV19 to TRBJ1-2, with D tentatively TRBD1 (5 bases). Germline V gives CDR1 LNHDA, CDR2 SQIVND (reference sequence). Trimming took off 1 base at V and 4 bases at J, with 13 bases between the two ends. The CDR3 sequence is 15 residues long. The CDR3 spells CASSIVLGDLYGYTF. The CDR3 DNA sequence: TGTGCCAGTAGTATAGTATTAGGGGATCTCTATGGCTACACCTTC.

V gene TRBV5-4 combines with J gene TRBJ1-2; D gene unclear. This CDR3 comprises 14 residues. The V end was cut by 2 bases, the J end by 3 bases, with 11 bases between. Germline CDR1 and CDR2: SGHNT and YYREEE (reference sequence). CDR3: CASSLVGDHYGYTF. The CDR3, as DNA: TGTGCCAGCAGCTTAGTTGGAGATCACTATGGCTACACCTTC.

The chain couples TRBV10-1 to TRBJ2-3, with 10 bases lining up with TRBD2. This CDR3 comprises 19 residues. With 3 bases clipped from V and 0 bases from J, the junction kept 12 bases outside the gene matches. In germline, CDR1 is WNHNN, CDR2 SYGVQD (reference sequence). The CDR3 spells CASSDILAGPRSSTDTQYF. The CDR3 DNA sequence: TGCGCCAGCAGTGATATACTAGCGGGACCGAGATCTAGCACAGATACGCAGTATTTT.

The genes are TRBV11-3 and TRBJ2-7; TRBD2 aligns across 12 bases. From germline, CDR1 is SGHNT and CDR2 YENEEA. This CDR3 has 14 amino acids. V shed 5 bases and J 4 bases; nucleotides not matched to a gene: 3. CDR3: CASSPTSGSYEQYF. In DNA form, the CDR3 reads TGTGCCAGCAGCCCGACTAGCGGGAGTTACGAGCAGTACTTC.

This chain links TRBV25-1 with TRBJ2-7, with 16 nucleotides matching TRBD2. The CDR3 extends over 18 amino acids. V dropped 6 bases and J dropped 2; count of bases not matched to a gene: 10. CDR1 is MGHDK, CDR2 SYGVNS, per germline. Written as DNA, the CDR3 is TGTGCCAGCAGAGGGACTAGCGGGAGGGCCTCGGGAGCCTACGAGCAGTACTTC. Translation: CASRGTSGRASGAYEQYF.

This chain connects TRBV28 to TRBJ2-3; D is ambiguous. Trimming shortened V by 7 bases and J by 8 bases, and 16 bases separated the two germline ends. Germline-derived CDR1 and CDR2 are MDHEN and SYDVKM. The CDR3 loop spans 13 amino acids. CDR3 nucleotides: TGTGCCAGCACCCTGAGTCCTGAGGTTACGCAGTATTTT. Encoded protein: CASTLSPEVTQYF.

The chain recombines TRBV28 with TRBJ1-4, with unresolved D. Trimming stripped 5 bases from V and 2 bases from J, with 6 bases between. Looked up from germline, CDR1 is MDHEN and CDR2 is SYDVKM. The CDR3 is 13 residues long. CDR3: CASSKLTNEKLFF. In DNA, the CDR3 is TGTGCCAGCAGTAAGCTCACTAATGAAAAACTGTTTTTT.

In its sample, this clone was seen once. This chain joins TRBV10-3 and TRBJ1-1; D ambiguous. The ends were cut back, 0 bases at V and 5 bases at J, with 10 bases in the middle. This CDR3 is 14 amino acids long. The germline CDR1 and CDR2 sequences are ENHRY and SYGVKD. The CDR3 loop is CAISESSGGTEAFF. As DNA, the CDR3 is TGTGCCATCAGTGAGTCTTCGGGAGGGACTGAAGCTTTCTTT.

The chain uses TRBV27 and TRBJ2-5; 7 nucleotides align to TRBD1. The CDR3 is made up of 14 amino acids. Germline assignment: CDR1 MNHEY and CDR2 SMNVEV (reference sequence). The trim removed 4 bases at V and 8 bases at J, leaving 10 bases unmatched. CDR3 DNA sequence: TGTGCCAGCAGTTCGCAGGGCAGGGGGAGAACCCAGTACTTC. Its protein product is CASSSQGRGRTQYF.

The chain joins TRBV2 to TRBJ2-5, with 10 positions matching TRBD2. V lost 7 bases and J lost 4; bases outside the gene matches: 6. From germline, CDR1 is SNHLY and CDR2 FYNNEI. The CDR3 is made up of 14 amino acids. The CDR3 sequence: CASMEREGPETQYF. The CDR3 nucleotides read TGTGCCAGCATGGAGCGGGAGGGCCCAGAGACCCAGTACTTC. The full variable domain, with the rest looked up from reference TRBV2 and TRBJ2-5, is EPEVTQTPSHQVTQMGQEVILRCVPISNHLYFYWYRQILGQKVEFLVSFYNNEISEKSEIFDDQFSVERPDGSNFTLKIRSTKLEDSAMYFCASMEREGPETQYFGPGTRLLVL.

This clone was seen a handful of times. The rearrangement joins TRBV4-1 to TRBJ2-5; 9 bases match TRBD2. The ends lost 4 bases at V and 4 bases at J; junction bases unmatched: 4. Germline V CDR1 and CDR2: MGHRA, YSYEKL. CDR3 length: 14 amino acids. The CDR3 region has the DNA TGCGCCAGCAGCCCTGGACTAGCGAGAGAGACCCAGTACTTC. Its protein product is CASSPGLARETQYF.

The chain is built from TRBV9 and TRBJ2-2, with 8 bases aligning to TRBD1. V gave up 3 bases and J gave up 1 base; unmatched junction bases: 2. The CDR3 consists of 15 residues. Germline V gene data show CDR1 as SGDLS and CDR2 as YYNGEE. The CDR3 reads CASSAGQGNTGELFF. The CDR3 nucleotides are TGTGCCAGCAGCGCCGGACAGGGGAACACCGGGGAGCTGTTTTTT.

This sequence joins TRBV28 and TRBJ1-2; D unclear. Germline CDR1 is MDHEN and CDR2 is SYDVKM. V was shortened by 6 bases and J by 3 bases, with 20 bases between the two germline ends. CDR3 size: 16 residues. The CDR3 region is CASRGPPVGRDYGYTF. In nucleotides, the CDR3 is TGTGCCAGCAGGGGCCCCCCCGTCGGGCGGGACTATGGCTACACCTTC.